This T cell receptor beta chain derives from a study of regulatory T cells in long-lasting Graves disease (dated by TCRdb to the early 2020s). About the full investigation: In the newly diagnosed Graves' disease group, patients had been taking antithyroid drugs for less than 3 months. Peripheral blood TCR sequencing and RNA sequencing compared persistent Graves' disease patients with newly diagnosed Graves' disease patients. The study was conducted in China and was registered as a clinical trial. A total of some 33 samples were covered by TCR sequencing, comprising 13 persistent and roughly 20 newly diagnosed Graves' disease patients. Beyond this particular receptor, the publication reports: Patients with persistent disease shared more public clonotypes (approximately 2,500) than newly diagnosed patients did (about 1,000). Sequencing and analysis were limited to the TCR beta chain. As a limitation, the authors acknowledged that the small sample size may reduce accuracy. Because the primary lesion, thyroid tissue, could not be accessed, the study looked at peripheral blood alone. Persistent Graves' disease patients showed lower TCR Shannon entropy and fewer highly expanded clones than newly diagnosed patients, suggesting clonal expansion.

To note about this clonotype: The antigen this receptor binds is unknown. Base qualities are not recorded, but no much larger clone differs from it by a single base.

Per the publication, the time point label means: newly diagnosed GD, antithyroid drugs for less than 3 months. For both TCR sequencing and RNA sequencing, RNA was extracted from PBMCs in TRIzol. The diagnosis of Graves' disease was made according to American Thyroid Association guidelines. Patients for the study were recruited at an endocrinology department in Xi'an, China. Each patient gave 9 to 10 milliliters of peripheral blood, collected in an EDTA anticoagulant tube. Ficoll Paque Plus density gradient separation was used to isolate PBMCs, and no further T cell sorting was performed. An Agilent 2100 Bioanalyzer and agarose gel were used to check RNA quality, and a NanoDrop 2000 was used to measure RNA concentration. The library was generated by multiplex PCR. The sequencing machine was an Illumina HiSeq 4000. CDR3 regions were amplified by Arm-PCR with iRepertoire HTBI primers to construct TCR beta libraries. PCR products were gel purified before sequencing. Regarding the original processing steps: Gene usage analysis of CDR3 amino acid clonotypes used the approximately 62 TRBV and about 14 TRBJ segments found across samples. Filtered high-quality paired reads were merged into contigs using COPE and FqMerger. BLAST was used to align contigs to IMGT TRBV, TRBD and TRBJ reference genes, and CDR3 was defined according to IMGT. Highly expanded clones were defined as clonotypes with a frequency above 0.1%. Shannon entropy served as the measure of repertoire diversity, while the Gini coefficient captured V-J evenness. A clonotype found in more than one individual was treated as public. TCRdb trimmed the raw reads at Q25, called clones with MiXCR and kept productive beta chains. Records with the same CDR3 protein are collapsed into one entry carrying the most frequent genes and DNA. For this entry, the V and J calls and clone size follow TCRdb and not the study's own pipeline. The table for this sample lists some 600,000 distinct CDR3 sequences; about 16% of them were counted only once. 9.5% to 15% of the sample is in the top ten clones.

The sample also formed part of further work on T cells in Graves' hyperthyroidism and ophthalmopathy. From the second report: Stable Graves' hyperthyroidism was defined as the absence of progression to ophthalmopathy over 18 months of follow-up. Hyperthyroidism patients were newly diagnosed, with disease duration under 2 months, and aged 18 to 65 years. The study excluded patients with uncontrolled infections, other autoimmune diseases, pregnancy or lactation. Diagnoses were established on the basis of clinical symptoms, serum thyroxine and TRAb, thyroid ultrasound, and orbital computed tomography. For the first round of RT-PCR on the TCR CDR3, the HTBI primer set was used together with the Qiagen OneStep RT-PCR kit. Blood samples also contained most of the expanded thyroid clonotypes (frequency above 0.001), which suggests that blood repertoires may reflect thyroid immune responses. A 13 V-J signature model separated ophthalmopathy from stable hyperthyroidism, with roughly 88% sensitivity and roughly 81% specificity in cross-validation and 80%/75% in testing. In validation, the model predicted progression to ophthalmopathy with approximately 70% sensitivity and around 72% specificity, a median of approximately 6.7 months before onset. To identify TCR V-J signatures that set the groups apart, the researchers used a discovery cohort of 90 to 100 patients, made up of 43 with Graves' ophthalmopathy and some 55 with stable Graves' hyperthyroidism. An independent validation cohort of fewer than 20 hyperthyroidism patients and approximately 15 patients who later progressed to ophthalmopathy tested prospective prediction of ophthalmopathy. The approximately 100 discovery patients were divided at random into training and test sets in a 7:3 ratio. Thyroid tissue and blood T-cell repertoires from six Graves' hyperthyroidism patients were also compared in the study. After blood sampling, hyperthyroidism patients were treated with methimazole at a starting dose of 30 mg daily, and ophthalmopathy patients were treated with high-dose intravenous methylprednisolone. Libraries were constructed in a second round of multiplex PCR, after which size selection and purification were carried out. The libraries were sequenced on an Illumina HiSeq2000 using paired-end 100 bp reads. SOAPnuke was used to process the raw data, with reads discarded if the reads contained adapters or uncalled bases, had a mean Phred below 15, or lacked an exact constant-primer or identifier match. High-quality paired reads were merged with COPE v1.2.5, and unique nucleotide sequences were defined as clonotypes. Clonotypes were aligned to IMGT TRBV, TRBD and TRBJ reference segments using MiTCR v1.1. Analysis was restricted to V-J combinations with a frequency above 0.0001, which covered 99.2% of repertoires. The TCS score was defined as F50 (clonal expansion) divided by E x V (chaos), with BLOSUM62-based TCRdist calculated between CDR3 peptides within each V-J. Welch's t-statistics and random forest reduced fewer than 600 V-J features to 13, which were used in a naive Bayes classifier (R e1071). No statistical method was used to set the sample size in advance, and investigators knew the group allocation. According to the paper, TCR Vbeta CDR3 sequencing was carried out on about 140 peripheral blood samples, which came from under 50 ophthalmopathy, around 75 hyperthyroidism and roughly 17 progressor patients.

The sequences come from peripheral blood mononuclear cells (PBMCs), collected at new diagnosis, from a patient treated with antithyroid drugs. The receptor was derived from a man younger than 35 with Graves disease. Donor details come from another sample of the same person, matched by shared clones.

The nucleotide sequence is given as TGTGCCAGCAGCCTCTTGGCCCGCACAGATACGCAGTATTTT. This translates into CASSLLARTDTQYF. Recombination linked TRBV13 to TRBJ2-3, with the D gene uncertain. Taken from cysteine to phenylalanine, the CDR3 has 14 residues. This entry keeps only the CDR3 DNA: 42 bases, framed from base 1. V lost 5 bases and J lost 1 base; the stretch between them is 10 bases long. CDR1 and CDR2 were assigned from the germline V gene (reference sequence) as PRHDT and FYEKMQ.